This section outlines one T cell receptor (beta chain) sequence together with its context. Its matching antigen is unknown. The sample is drawn from a study of post-analysis software for immune sequencing data. Whole-study results and caveats: With TRBV5-6, TRBV5-1 and TRBV20-1 included, a handful of TRBV segments were more frequent in patients than in controls.

Presence of unique molecular identifiers characterized the TCR beta cDNA libraries. Using its own MiXCR run on the PCR reads, TCRdb lists one record per CDR3 protein. The sample includes hundreds of thousands of distinct CDR3 sequences, about 40% seen only once; the top ten take 6% to 9%. Germline V lookup: CDR1 MGHRA, CDR2 YSYEKL. V lost 0 bases and J 2 bases, leaving 17 bases between the germline ends. This CDR3 is 17 amino acids long. The sequenced sample was blood. This clonotype originated in a girl aged 2-10 years with multiple sclerosis. The genes are TRBV4-1 and TRBJ2-7; perhaps TRBD1 as D (5 bases). DNA of the CDR3: TGCGCCAGCAGCCAAGATAGTCACAGGTTTCGGCCCTACGAGCAGTACTTC. Residues: CASSQDSHRFRPYEQYF.